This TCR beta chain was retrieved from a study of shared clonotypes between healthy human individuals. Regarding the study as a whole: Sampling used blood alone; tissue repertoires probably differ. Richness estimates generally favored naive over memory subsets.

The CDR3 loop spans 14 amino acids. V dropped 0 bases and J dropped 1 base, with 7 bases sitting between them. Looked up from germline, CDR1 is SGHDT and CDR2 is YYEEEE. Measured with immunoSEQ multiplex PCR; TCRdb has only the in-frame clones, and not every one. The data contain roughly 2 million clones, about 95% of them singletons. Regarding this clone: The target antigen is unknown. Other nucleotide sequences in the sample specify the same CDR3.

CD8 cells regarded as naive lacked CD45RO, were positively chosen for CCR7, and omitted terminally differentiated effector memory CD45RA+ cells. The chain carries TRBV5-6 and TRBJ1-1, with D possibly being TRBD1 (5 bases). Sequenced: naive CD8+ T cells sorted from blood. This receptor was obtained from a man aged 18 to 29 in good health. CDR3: CASSLVGENTEAFF. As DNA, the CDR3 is TGTGCCAGCAGCTTGGTGGGGGAGAACACTGAAGCTTTCTTT.